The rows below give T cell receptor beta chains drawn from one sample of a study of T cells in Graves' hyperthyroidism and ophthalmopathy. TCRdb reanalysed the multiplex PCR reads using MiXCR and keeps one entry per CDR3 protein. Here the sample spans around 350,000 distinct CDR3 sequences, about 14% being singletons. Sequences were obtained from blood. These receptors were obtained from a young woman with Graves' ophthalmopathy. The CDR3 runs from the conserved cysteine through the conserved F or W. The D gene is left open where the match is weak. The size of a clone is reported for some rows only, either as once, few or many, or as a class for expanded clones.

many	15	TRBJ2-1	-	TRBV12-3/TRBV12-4	TGTGCCAGCAGCCCCGGGGGACTTACCTACAATGAGCAGTTCTTC	CASSPGGLTYNEQFF
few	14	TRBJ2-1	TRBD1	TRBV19	TGTGCCAGTACCGGGACAGGGATCTTCAATGAGCAGTTCTTC	CASTGTGIFNEQFF
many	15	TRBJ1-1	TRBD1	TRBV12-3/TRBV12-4	TGTGCCAGCAGCGGGGACAGGGTTTTTTCTACTGAAGCTTTCTTT	CASSGDRVFSTEAFF
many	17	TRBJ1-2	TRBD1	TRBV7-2	TGTGCCAGCAGCTTATCAAACTGGGGACAGGCGCACTATGGCTACACCTTC	CASSLSNWGQAHYGYTF
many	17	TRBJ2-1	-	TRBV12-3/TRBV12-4	TGTGCCAGCAGCATAGTCGGGACAGCCTTGGGGGGCAATGAGCAGTTCTTC	CASSIVGTALGGNEQFF
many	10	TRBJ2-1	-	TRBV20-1	TGCAGTGCTAGTTCCCAGTTGCAGTTCTTC	CSASSQLQFF
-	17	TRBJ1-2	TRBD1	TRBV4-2	TGTGCCAGCAGCCAACAAACCTTGACAGGGTTTAACTATGGCTACACCTTC	CASSQQTLTGFNYGYTF
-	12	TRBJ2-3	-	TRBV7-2	TGTGCCAGCAGCCCCGGTGGGGGGCGCCGGTATTTT	CASSPGGGRRYF
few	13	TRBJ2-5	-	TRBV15	TGTGCCACCAGTCCTGCAGGGGATGAGACCCAGTACTTC	CATSPAGDETQYF
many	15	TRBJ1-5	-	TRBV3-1	TGTGCCAGCAGCCAAGATCGTGGTAGGGGACAGCCCCAGCATTTT	CASSQDRGRGQPQHF
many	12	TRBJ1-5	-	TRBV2	TGTGCCAGCAGGACCTCCAATCAGCCCCAGCATTTT	CASRTSNQPQHF
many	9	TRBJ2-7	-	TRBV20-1	TGCAGTGCTTCCTACGAGCAGTACTTC	CSASYEQYF
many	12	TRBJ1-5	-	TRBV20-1	TGCAGTGCTAGTCCTGGGTATCAGCCCCAGCATTTT	CSASPGYQPQHF
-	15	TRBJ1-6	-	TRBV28	TGTGCCAGCACCGACCCCGGACGGAAAAATTCACCCCTCCACTTT	CASTDPGRKNSPLHF
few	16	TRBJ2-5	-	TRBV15	TGTGCCACCAGCAGAGATCTACAGGAGAGTCAGGAGACCCAGTACTTC	CATSRDLQESQETQYF
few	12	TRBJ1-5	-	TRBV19	TGTGCCAGTAGCGACCCGCAGAGGCCCCAGCATTTT	CASSDPQRPQHF
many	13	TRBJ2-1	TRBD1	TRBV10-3	TGTGCCATCAGCGGACAGGGGGCAGATGAGCAGTTCTTC	CAISGQGADEQFF
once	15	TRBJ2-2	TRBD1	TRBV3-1	TGTGCCAGCAGCCCCTGGACAGGGGGCCCCGGGGAGCTGTTTTTT	CASSPWTGGPGELFF
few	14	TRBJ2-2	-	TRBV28	TGTGCCAGCAGTTTTTTTAGGGGGTCGGGGGAGCTGTTTTTT	CASSFFRGSGELFF
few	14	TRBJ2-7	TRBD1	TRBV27	TGTGCCAGCAGTTGGGGACAGGGGTACCACGAGCAGTACTTC	CASSWGQGYHEQYF
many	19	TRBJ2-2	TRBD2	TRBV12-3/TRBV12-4	TGTGCCAGCAGTGCCCTGTCGGGGGGGCCATCAATTCGTAGCGGGGAGCTGTTTTTT	CASSALSGGPSIRSGELFF
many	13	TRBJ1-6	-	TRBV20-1	TGCAGTGCTAGAACGGACAGAAATTCACCCCTCCACTTT	CSARTDRNSPLHF
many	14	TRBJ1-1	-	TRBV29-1	TGCAGCGTTTTACTTGCGGACATGAACACTGAAGCTTTCTTT	CSVLLADMNTEAFF
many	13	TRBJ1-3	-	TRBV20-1	TGCAGTGCCAGGAAGACGGGGGGAAACACCATATATTTT	CSARKTGGNTIYF
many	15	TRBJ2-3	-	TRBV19	TGTGCCAGTAGTATCTCCGGGACCAACGCAGATACGCAGTATTTT	CASSISGTNADTQYF
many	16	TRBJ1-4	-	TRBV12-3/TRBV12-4	TGTGCCAGCAGTTTATACGGACAGCAACGTAATGAAAAACTGTTTTTT	CASSLYGQQRNEKLFF
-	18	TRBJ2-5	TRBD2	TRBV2	TGTGCCAGCAGTGAAGTTATCCTAGCGGGGGGTTCCCAAGAGACCCAGTACTTC	CASSEVILAGGSQETQYF
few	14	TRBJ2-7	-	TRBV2	TGTGCCAGCGGTCGACAGGAAAGCTCCTACGAGCAGTACTTC	CASGRQESSYEQYF
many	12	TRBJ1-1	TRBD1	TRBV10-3	TGTGCCACCATAGGACAGGACACTGAAGCTTTCTTT	CATIGQDTEAFF
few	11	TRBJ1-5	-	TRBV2	TGTGCCAGCAGTCTCTCGGGGGCCCAGCATTTT	CASSLSGAQHF
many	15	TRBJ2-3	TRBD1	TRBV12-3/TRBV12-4	TGTGCCACCTCTAACAGGGGCGAGAACACAGATACGCAGTATTTT	CATSNRGENTDTQYF
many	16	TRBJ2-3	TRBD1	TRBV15	TGTGCCACCAGCAGAGGGCCGGGACAGACGACAGATACGCAGTATTTT	CATSRGPGQTTDTQYF
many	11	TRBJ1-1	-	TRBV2	TGTGCCACGGGACTGCGGACTGAAGCTTTCTTT	CATGLRTEAFF
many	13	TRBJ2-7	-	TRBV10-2	TGCGCCAGCAGTCGGGCGGAAATCTACGAGCAGTACTTC	CASSRAEIYEQYF
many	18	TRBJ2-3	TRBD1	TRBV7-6	TGTGCCAGCAGCTTATATCGGCCGGACAGGGACCGGGCAGATACGCAGTATTTT	CASSLYRPDRDRADTQYF
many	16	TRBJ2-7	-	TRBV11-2	TGTGCCAGCAGCACACGCAGACAGAGGGGGAGCTACGAGCAGTACTTC	CASSTRRQRGSYEQYF
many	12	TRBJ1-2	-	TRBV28	TGTGCCACTTGGGCTAATAGGGAGGGCTACACCTTC	CATWANREGYTF
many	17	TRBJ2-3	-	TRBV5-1	TGCGCCAGCAGCTTGTTCCGGGGGGCTCCGGGCACAGATACGCAGTATTTT	CASSLFRGAPGTDTQYF
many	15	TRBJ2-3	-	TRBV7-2	TGTGCCAGCAGCTTAGTGGCGCTTAGCACAGATACGCAGTATTTT	CASSLVALSTDTQYF
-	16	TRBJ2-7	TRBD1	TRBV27	TGTGCCAGCAGTTTATCCGGGACAGCCCTCTCCTACGAGCAGTACTTC	CASSLSGTALSYEQYF
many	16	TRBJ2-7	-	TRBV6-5	TGTGCCAGCAGTTACTCGCCAGGGGTGGGGTCCTACGAGCAGTACTTC	CASSYSPGVGSYEQYF